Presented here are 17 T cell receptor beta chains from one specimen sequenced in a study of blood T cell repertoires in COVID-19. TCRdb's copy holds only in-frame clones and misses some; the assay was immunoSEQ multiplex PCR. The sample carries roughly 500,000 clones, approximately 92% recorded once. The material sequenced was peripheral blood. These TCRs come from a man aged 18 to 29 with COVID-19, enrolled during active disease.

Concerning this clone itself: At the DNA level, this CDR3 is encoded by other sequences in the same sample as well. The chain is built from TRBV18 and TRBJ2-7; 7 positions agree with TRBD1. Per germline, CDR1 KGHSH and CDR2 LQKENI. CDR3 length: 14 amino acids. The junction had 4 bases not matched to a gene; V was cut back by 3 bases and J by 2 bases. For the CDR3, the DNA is TGTGCCAGCTCACCGGGGACAGACCCCTACGAGCAGTACTTC. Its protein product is CASSPGTDPYEQYF. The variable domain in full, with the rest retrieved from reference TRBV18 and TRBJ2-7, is NAGVMQNPRHLVRRRGQEARLRCSPMKGHSHVYWYRQLPEEGLKFMVYLQKENIIDESGMPKERFSAEFPKEGPSILRIQQVVRGDSAAYFCASSPGTDPYEQYFGPGTRLTVT.

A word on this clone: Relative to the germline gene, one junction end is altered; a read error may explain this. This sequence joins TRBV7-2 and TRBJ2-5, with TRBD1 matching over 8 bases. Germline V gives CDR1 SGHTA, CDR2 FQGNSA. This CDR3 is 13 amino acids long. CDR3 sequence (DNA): TGTGCCAGCAGCGCCGGGACAGGAGAGCCCCAGTACTTC. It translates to CASSAGTGEPQYF.

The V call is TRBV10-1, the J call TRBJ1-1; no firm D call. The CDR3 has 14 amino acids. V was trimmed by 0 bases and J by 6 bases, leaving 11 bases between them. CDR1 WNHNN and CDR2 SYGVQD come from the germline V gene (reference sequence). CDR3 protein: CASSESWVGAEAFF. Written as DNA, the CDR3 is TGCGCCAGCAGTGAGTCGTGGGTCGGGGCTGAAGCTTTCTTT.

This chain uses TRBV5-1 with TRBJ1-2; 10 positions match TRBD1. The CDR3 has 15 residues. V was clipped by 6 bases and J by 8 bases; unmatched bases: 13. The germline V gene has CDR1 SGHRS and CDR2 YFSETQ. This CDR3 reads CASKTGGAGLGGYTF. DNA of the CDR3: TGCGCCAGCAAGACAGGGGGCGCTGGTCTAGGGGGCTACACCTTC. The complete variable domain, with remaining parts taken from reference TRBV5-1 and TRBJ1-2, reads KAGVTQTPRYLIKTRGQQVTLSCSPISGHRSVSWYQQTPGQGLQFLFEYFSETQRNKGNFPGRFSGRQFSNSRSEMNVSTLELGDSALYLCASKTGGAGLGGYTFGSGTRLTVV.

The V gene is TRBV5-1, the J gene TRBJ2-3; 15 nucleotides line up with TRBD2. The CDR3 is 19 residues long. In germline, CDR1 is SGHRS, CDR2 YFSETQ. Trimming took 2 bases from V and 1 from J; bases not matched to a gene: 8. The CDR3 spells CASSLLGLAGGRGTDTQYF. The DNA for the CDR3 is TGCGCCAGCAGCTTACTGGGACTAGCGGGAGGACGTGGCACAGATACGCAGTATTTT.

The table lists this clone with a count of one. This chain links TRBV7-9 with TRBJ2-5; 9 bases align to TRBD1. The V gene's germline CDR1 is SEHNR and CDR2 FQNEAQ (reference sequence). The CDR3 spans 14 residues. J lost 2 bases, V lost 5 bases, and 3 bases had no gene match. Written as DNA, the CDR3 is TGTGCCAGCAGCAAAGACAGGGGGCAAGAGACCCAGTACTTC. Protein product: CASSKDRGQETQYF.

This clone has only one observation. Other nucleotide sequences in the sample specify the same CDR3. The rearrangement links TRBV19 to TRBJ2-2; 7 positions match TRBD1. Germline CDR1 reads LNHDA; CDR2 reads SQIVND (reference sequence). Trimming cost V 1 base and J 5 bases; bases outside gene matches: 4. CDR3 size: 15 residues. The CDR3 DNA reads TGTGCCAGTAGTATAGGGGCCAGGGGGACCGGGGAGCTGTTTTTT. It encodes CASSIGARGTGELFF.

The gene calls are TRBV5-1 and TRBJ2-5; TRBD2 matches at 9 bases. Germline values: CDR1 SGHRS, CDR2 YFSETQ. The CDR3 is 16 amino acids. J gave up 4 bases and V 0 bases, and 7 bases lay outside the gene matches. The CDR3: CASSLGSGGQGETQYF. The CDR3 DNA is TGCGCCAGCAGCTTGGGTAGCGGGGGCCAGGGAGAGACCCAGTACTTC.

The CDR3 protein is CASSYFIGNTDTQYF. CDR3 in DNA: TGTGCCAGCAGTTACTTTATCGGGAACACAGATACGCAGTATTTT. V is TRBV6-5 and J is TRBJ2-3, with D possibly matching TRBD2 (5 bases). V lost 1 base and J 2 bases, leaving 10 bases between the germline ends. The CDR3 totals 15 residues. From germline, CDR1 is MNHEY and CDR2 SVGAGI.

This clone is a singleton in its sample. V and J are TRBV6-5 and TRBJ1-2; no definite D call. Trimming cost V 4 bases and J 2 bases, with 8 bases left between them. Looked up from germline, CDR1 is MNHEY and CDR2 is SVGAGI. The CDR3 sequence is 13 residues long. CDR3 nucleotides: TGTGCCAGCAGTTTAGATTCGAACTATGGCTACACCTTC. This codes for CASSLDSNYGYTF.

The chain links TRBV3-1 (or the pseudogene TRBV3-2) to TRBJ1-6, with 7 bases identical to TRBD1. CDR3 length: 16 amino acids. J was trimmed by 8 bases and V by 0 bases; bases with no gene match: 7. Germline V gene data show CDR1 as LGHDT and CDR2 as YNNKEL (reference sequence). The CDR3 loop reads CASSQDAGRGYSPLHF. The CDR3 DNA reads TGTGCCAGCAGCCAAGACGCGGGCAGGGGGTATTCACCCCTCCACTTT.

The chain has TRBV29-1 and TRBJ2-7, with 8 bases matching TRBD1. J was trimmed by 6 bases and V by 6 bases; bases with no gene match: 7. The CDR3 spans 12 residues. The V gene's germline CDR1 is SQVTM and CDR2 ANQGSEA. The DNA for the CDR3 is TGCAGCGTGAAGCAGGGGGCCGGCGAGCAGTACTTC. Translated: CSVKQGAGEQYF.

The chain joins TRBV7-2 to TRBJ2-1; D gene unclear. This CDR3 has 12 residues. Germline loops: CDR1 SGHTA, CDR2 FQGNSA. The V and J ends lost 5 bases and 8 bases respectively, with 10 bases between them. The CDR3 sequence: CASSVLTHEQFF. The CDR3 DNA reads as TGTGCCAGCAGCGTACTCACCCATGAGCAGTTCTTC.

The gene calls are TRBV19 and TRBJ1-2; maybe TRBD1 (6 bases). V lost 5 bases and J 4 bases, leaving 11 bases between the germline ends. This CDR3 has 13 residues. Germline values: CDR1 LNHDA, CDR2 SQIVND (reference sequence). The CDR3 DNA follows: TGTGCCAGTAGTCCCGGGACACCCTATGGCTACACCTTC. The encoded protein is CASSPGTPYGYTF. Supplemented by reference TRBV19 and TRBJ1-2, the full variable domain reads DGGITQSPKYLFRKEGQNVTLSCEQNLNHDAMYWYRQDPGQGLRLIYYSQIVNDFQKGDIAEGYSVSREKKESFPLTVTSAQKNPTAFYLCASSPGTPYGYTFGSGTRLTVV.

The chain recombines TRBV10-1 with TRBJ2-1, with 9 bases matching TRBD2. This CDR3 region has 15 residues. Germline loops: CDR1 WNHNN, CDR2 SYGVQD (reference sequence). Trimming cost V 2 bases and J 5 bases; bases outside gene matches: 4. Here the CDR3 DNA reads TGCGCCAGCAGTGAGGCGGGACTAGCCCACAATGAGCAGTTCTTC. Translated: CASSEAGLAHNEQFF.

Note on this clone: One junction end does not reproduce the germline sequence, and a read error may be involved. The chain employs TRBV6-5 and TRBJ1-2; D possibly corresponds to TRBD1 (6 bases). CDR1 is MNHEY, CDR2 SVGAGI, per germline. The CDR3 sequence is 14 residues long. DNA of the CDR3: TGTGCCATCAGTTTTATGGACAGACCTCATGGCTACACCTTC. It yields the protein CAISFMDRPHGYTF.

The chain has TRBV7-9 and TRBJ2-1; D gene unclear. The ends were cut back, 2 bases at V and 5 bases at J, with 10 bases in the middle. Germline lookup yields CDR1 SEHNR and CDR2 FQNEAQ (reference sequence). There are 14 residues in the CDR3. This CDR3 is CASSLSLLNNEQFF. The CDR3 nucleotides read TGTGCCAGCAGCTTAAGCCTCTTGAACAATGAGCAGTTCTTC.